These 30 T cell receptor beta chains originate from one sample sequenced in a study of blood T cell repertoires in COVID-19. Some clones are missing from TCRdb's copy, which holds only in-frame ones; the method was immunoSEQ multiplex PCR. This table has roughly 250,000 clones, 83% appearing once. The sequencing sample was made of peripheral blood. Receptors originate from a woman between 50 and 59 years old with acute or convalescent COVID-19.

V and J are TRBV3-1 (or the pseudogene TRBV3-2) and TRBJ1-3, with 7 bases fitting TRBD1. Looked up from germline, CDR1 is LGHDT and CDR2 is YNNKEL (reference sequence). This CDR3 contains 12 residues. V gave up 9 bases and J gave up 4 bases; unmatched junction bases: 3. CDR3 in DNA: TGTGCCAGAATGGACAGGGGAAACACCATATATTTT. Its protein is CARMDRGNTIYF.

V is TRBV7-2 and J is TRBJ1-5; weak D call: TRBD1 (5 bases). Trimming left V 5 bases short and J 4 bases short, with 15 bases between. This CDR3 has 15 amino acids. Germline loops: CDR1 SGHTA, CDR2 FQGNSA. DNA of the CDR3: TGTGCCAGCAGCCCCCGTGGGGGGGGTAATCAGCCCCAGCATTTT. Translating gives CASSPRGGGNQPQHF.

V and J are TRBV18 and TRBJ1-4; the D is unclear. V lost 3 bases, J lost 5 bases, and 10 bases lay in between. CDR3 size: 14 residues. CDR1 and CDR2 from the germline V gene are KGHSH and LQKENI. Here the CDR3 reads CASSPRVDNEKLFF. Here the CDR3 DNA reads TGTGCCAGCTCACCGAGGGTAGACAATGAAAAACTGTTTTTT.

The chain uses TRBV4-1 and TRBJ1-4, with D possibly being TRBD1 (6 bases). The CDR3 consists of 16 residues. Between the trimmed V and J ends, which lost 4 bases and 4 bases, there was a span of 16 bases. From germline, CDR1 is MGHRA and CDR2 YSYEKL. The CDR3 region has the DNA TGCGCCAGCAGCCTAAGGACAACAGGGAGTAATGAAAAACTGTTTTTT. Translated: CASSLRTTGSNEKLFF.

This clone was observed once. This chain links TRBV2 with TRBJ2-1; maybe TRBD2 (6 bases). The ends were cut back, 6 bases at V and 6 bases at J, with 18 bases in the middle. CDR1 and CDR2 from the germline V gene are SNHLY and FYNNEI. This CDR3 has 15 amino acids. As DNA, the CDR3 is TGTGCCAGCAGGAATCCCCCCGGAGGGTCCAATGAGCAGTTCTTC. Protein product: CASRNPPGGSNEQFF.

The chain joins TRBV7-8 to TRBJ1-6; D gene unclear. CDR1 is SGHVS and CDR2 is FQNEAQ in the germline V gene. V lost 4 bases to trimming and J lost 13 bases, with 17 bases between them. This CDR3 region has 14 residues. CDR3 DNA: TGTGCCAGCAGCTCACGGAGTCTGGGAGGTCCCCTCCACTTT. Translation: CASSSRSLGGPLHF. The complete variable domain, with remaining parts taken from reference TRBV7-8 and TRBJ1-6, reads GAGVSQSPRYKVAKRGQDVALRCDPISGHVSLFWYQQALGQGPEFLTYFQNEAQLDKSGLPSDRFFAERPEGSVSTLKIQRTQQEDSAVYLCASSSRSLGGPLHFGNGTRLTVT.

This clone was detected once. Within the sample, other DNA sequences also encode this same CDR3. J is TRBJ1-4 and V is TRBV2, with 10 bases identical to TRBD1. This CDR3 contains 15 residues. Germline loops: CDR1 SNHLY, CDR2 FYNNEI. V lost 6 bases, J lost 6 bases, and 7 bases stayed unmatched. CDR3 sequence (DNA): TGTGCCAGCAGAGACGGACAGGGGGTAGATGAAAAACTGTTTTTT. Encoded protein: CASRDGQGVDEKLFF.

This chain joins TRBV30 and TRBJ1-2, with D perhaps matching TRBD1 (5 bases). Trimming stripped 2 bases from V and 5 bases from J, with 9 bases between. The CDR3 has 12 residues. The germline gives CDR1 GTSNPN, CDR2 SVGIG (reference sequence). Written as DNA, the CDR3 is TGTGCCTGGAGTTCGGGGGGGTATGGCTACACCTTC. Its protein product is CAWSSGGYGYTF.

V and J are TRBV7-9 and TRBJ2-1, with 10 bases matching TRBD2. The length of the CDR3 is 16 residues. Trimming at V came to 2 bases and at J to 3 bases, leaving 4 bases not matched to a gene. In germline, CDR1 is SEHNR, CDR2 FQNEAQ (reference sequence). The CDR3 protein is CASSLQRGGHYNEQFF. For the CDR3, the DNA is TGTGCCAGCAGCTTACAGCGGGGGGGCCACTACAATGAGCAGTTCTTC.

The chain uses TRBV28 and TRBJ2-5, with D possibly TRBD1 on 6 matching bases. With 6 bases removed from V and 5 bases from J, the gap between germline ends came to 22 bases. This CDR3 contains 16 residues. The V gene's germline CDR1 is MDHEN and CDR2 SYDVKM. CDR3 in amino acids: CASRKSQGFGVETQYF. DNA for the CDR3: TGTGCCAGCAGGAAGAGCCAGGGGTTTGGGGTGGAGACCCAGTACTTC.

The rearrangement joins TRBV28 to TRBJ1-6; D not resolved. The CDR3 contains 12 residues. V gave up 8 bases and J gave up 8 bases, with 10 bases separating them. CDR1 is MDHEN, CDR2 SYDVKM, per germline. The CDR3 reads CASFTVDSPLHF. The CDR3 DNA follows: TGTGCCAGCTTTACAGTGGATTCACCCCTCCACTTT.

This chain uses TRBV21-1 with TRBJ1-2; the table names TRBD1, a call not compared with the DNA. TRBV21-1 is marked as a pseudogene. The length of the CDR3 is 16 residues. CDR3 residues: CASRGGVGQAIYGYTF. CDR3 nucleotide sequence: TGTGCCAGCAGGGGGGGAGTGGGACAGGCCATCTATGGCTACACCTTC.

The chain employs TRBV28 and TRBJ2-4; D uncertain. Between the trimmed V and J ends, which lost 6 bases and 0 bases, there was a span of 12 bases. The CDR3 is 15 amino acids. CDR1 and CDR2 (germline): MDHEN, SYDVKM. The CDR3 region has the DNA TGTGCCAGCAGGGCCCACAGCCAAGCCAAAAACATTCAGTACTTC. Its translation: CASRAHSQAKNIQYF.

This chain links TRBV7-2 with TRBJ1-2; D is undetermined. This CDR3 has 13 residues. The V end lost 1 base, the J end lost 2 bases, and 5 bases lay between the germline ends. Germline lookup yields CDR1 SGHTA and CDR2 FQGNSA. The CDR3 DNA is TGTGCCAGCAGCTTAGTACGGAACTATGGCTACACCTTC. It codes for CASSLVRNYGYTF.

This chain uses TRBV5-6 with TRBJ1-4, with D possibly TRBD1 on 5 matching bases. The germline V gene has CDR1 SGHDT and CDR2 YYEEEE. Trimming took off 2 bases at V and 5 bases at J, with 10 bases between the two ends. CDR3 size: 14 residues. CDR3 nucleotide sequence: TGTGCCAGCAGCTTTGACAGACCGAATGAAAAACTGTTTTTT. Amino acids: CASSFDRPNEKLFF.

The chain links TRBV3-1 (or the pseudogene TRBV3-2) to TRBJ1-1; D remains unclear. CDR1 is LGHDT, CDR2 YNNKEL, per germline (reference sequence). Between the trimmed V and J ends, which lost 6 bases and 2 bases, there was a span of 4 bases. The CDR3 covers 11 residues. The CDR3 region is CASRRNTEAFF. The CDR3, as DNA: TGTGCCAGCAGGAGAAACACTGAAGCTTTCTTT.

This clone has just one count. This chain links TRBV5-5 with TRBJ2-2; tentative D call: TRBD1 (6 bases). The V gene lost 3 bases and the J gene lost 5 bases, with 11 bases spanning the gap. Germline values: CDR1 SGHKS, CDR2 YYEKEE (reference sequence). The CDR3 is 14 amino acids. This chain's CDR3 is CASSWRTETGELFF. The DNA for the CDR3 is TGTGCCAGCAGCTGGAGGACAGAAACCGGGGAGCTGTTTTTT.

V gene TRBV27 combines with J gene TRBJ2-3, with TRBD1 matching over 10 bases. This CDR3 spans 18 amino acids. Germline CDR1 reads MNHEY; CDR2 reads SMNVEV (reference sequence). V lost 2 bases and J lost 0; bases outside the gene matches: 8. CDR3 nucleotide sequence: TGTGCCAGCAGTTTAGGATGGACAGGGGGTGGGAGCACAGATACGCAGTATTTT. Its protein product is CASSLGWTGGGSTDTQYF.

J is TRBJ1-4 and V is TRBV10-2, with D perhaps matching TRBD1 (5 bases). CDR3 length: 15 amino acids. With 3 bases removed from V and 4 bases from J, the gap between germline ends came to 12 bases. CDR1 and CDR2 from the germline V gene are WSHSY and SAAADI. The CDR3 nucleotides are TGCGCCAGCAGTGATTCAGGGCCTCTTAATGAAAAACTGTTTTTT. Translating it yields CASSDSGPLNEKLFF.

This chain connects TRBV7-9 to TRBJ2-7; TRBD2 might be the D (6 bases). The CDR3 sequence is 12 residues long. In germline, CDR1 is SEHNR, CDR2 FQNEAQ (reference sequence). Deletions cut 6 bases from V and 6 bases from J, with 12 bases between. The CDR3 loop reads CASSLRGIEQYF. As DNA, the CDR3 is TGTGCCAGCAGTCTTCGGGGGATCGAGCAGTACTTC.

The V gene is TRBV19, the J gene TRBJ1-4; D is unclear. The CDR3 loop spans 15 amino acids. Trimming took 5 bases from V and 0 from J, leaving 10 bases between them. Looked up from germline, CDR1 is LNHDA and CDR2 is SQIVND (reference sequence). The CDR3 here is CASSPQAATNEKLFF. In nucleotides, the CDR3 is TGTGCCAGTAGTCCCCAAGCTGCAACTAATGAAAAACTGTTTTTT.

The V gene is TRBV28, the J gene TRBJ2-1, with a weak D call TRBD1 (5 bases). The CDR3 length is 15 residues. Trimming shortened V by 6 bases and J by 7 bases, and 19 bases separated the two germline ends. CDR1 is MDHEN and CDR2 is SYDVKM in the germline V gene. CDR3 sequence reads: CASSKGVVGTNEQFF. The DNA for the CDR3 is TGTGCCAGCAGCAAAGGGGTGGTGGGTACAAATGAGCAGTTCTTC.

This sequence joins TRBV7-5 and TRBJ1-2; the table names TRBD1, a call not compared with the DNA. TRBV7-5 is flagged as a pseudogene. CDR3 length: 16 residues. DNA of the CDR3: TGTGTCAGAAGTCTGAATTCCGGGACAGGGGGCTATGGCTACACCTTC. Translated: CVRSLNSGTGGYGYTF.

This chain connects TRBV14 to TRBJ2-5, with D perhaps TRBD1 (6 bases). The CDR3 is made up of 13 amino acids. The germline V gene encodes CDR1 SGHDN and CDR2 FVKESK. With 3 bases removed from V and 5 bases from J, the gap between germline ends came to 10 bases. The chain's CDR3 is CASSQLTGETQYF. The CDR3 DNA follows: TGTGCCAGCAGCCAGCTAACAGGGGAGACCCAGTACTTC.

To note about this clone: Being one base from a much bigger clone, this may be a read error. The rearrangement uses TRBV7-8 and TRBJ2-3; D may be TRBD1 (5 bases). The germline V and J ends were trimmed by 5 bases and 0 bases, with 9 bases remaining between them. The CDR3 contains 14 residues. Germline CDR1 reads SGHVS; CDR2 reads FQNEAQ. The CDR3 nucleotides read TGTGCCAGCAGCCCGACAGATAGCACAGATACGCAGTATTTT. This codes for CASSPTDSTDTQYF.

The gene calls are TRBV2 and TRBJ2-1, with D perhaps TRBD1 (5 bases). The CDR3 spans 11 residues. With 6 bases removed from V and 12 bases from J, the gap between germline ends came to 12 bases. CDR1 and CDR2 (germline): SNHLY, FYNNEI. In nucleotides, the CDR3 is TGTGCCAGCAGGGGGCAGACCACGCAGTTCTTC. As protein: CASRGQTTQFF. The whole variable domain, filled in from reference TRBV2 and TRBJ2-1, reads EPEVTQTPSHQVTQMGQEVILRCVPISNHLYFYWYRQILGQKVEFLVSFYNNEISEKSEIFDDQFSVERPDGSNFTLKIRSTKLEDSAMYFCASRGQTTQFFGPGTRLTVL.

The count of this clone is one. The CDR3 loop is CASSPAGGYNSPLHF. For the CDR3, the DNA is TGTGCCAGCAGCCCAGCCGGGGGATATAATTCACCCCTCCACTTT. V and J are TRBV6-4 and TRBJ1-6, with a weak D call TRBD1 (5 bases). Germline values: CDR1 MRHNA, CDR2 SNTAGT. Trimming removed 6 bases from V and 4 bases from J, with 13 bases in between. The CDR3 is made up of 15 amino acids.

This clone was picked up a small number of times. The V gene is TRBV12-3 or TRBV12-4, the J gene TRBJ1-2; D possibly corresponds to TRBD1 (5 bases). The CDR3 sequence is 12 residues long. Trimming took off 6 bases at V and 8 bases at J, with 13 bases between the two ends. CDR3 in amino acids: CASSPNRGGYTF. CDR3 DNA sequence: TGTGCCAGCAGCCCGAATAGGGGCGGCTACACCTTC.

This clone was detected a few times. The chain carries TRBV28 and TRBJ1-4; the match to TRBD1 covers 10 bases. Looked up from germline, CDR1 is MDHEN and CDR2 is SYDVKM. Losses at the gene ends were 6 bases for V and 8 bases for J; bases not matched to a gene: 6. This CDR3 comprises 14 residues. CDR3 nucleotides: TGTGCCAGCAGACCGACAGGGGGCGCCGAAAAACTGTTTTTT. Its protein product is CASRPTGGAEKLFF.

This chain joins TRBV5-4 and TRBJ2-2; possible D gene TRBD2, 7 bases. The V and J ends lost 2 bases and 4 bases respectively, with 12 bases between them. The CDR3 length is 15 residues. Germline-derived CDR1 and CDR2 are SGHNT and YYREEE (reference sequence). The CDR3 sequence is CASSLGGGGTGELFF. CDR3 bases: TGTGCCAGCAGCTTAGGAGGGGGGGGCACCGGGGAGCTGTTTTTT.